These T cell receptor beta chains were read from a single sample in a study of blood T cell repertoires in COVID-19. Assay used: immunoSEQ multiplex PCR; TCRdb lists only in-frame clones, some missing. Of a few hundred thousand clones in the sample, 85% to 90% were seen once. The sequencing input was peripheral blood. The receptor set was obtained from a woman aged 55-70 years with COVID-19, enrolled during active disease. Both conserved end residues are part of each CDR3. Each record gives: CDR3 DNA, CDR3 protein, J gene, V gene, D gene, clone size. The D gene is left open where the match is weak. Part of the rows lack a size; the others show once, few, many or a class for expanded clones.

CDR3 DNA: TGCGCCAGCAGCGGAGGGACTAGCGGGTGGACCTACAATGAGCAGTTCTTC
CDR3 protein: CASSGGTSGWTYNEQFF
J gene: TRBJ2-1
V gene: TRBV5-1
D gene: TRBD2
clone size: .

CDR3 DNA: TGCGCCAGCCGGAGGTCTACAGGGGGAGAAAAACTGTTTTTT
CDR3 protein: CASRRSTGGEKLFF
J gene: TRBJ1-4
V gene: TRBV5-1
D gene: TRBD1
clone size: .

CDR3 DNA: TGTGCCAGCAGTACTAGCGGCACAGATACGCAGTATTTT
CDR3 protein: CASSTSGTDTQYF
J gene: TRBJ2-3
V gene: TRBV6-4
D gene: TRBD2
clone size: .

CDR3 DNA: TGTGCCAGTAGTACTTCCGGGACAGGGTTGATGGCCTATGGCTACACCTTC
CDR3 protein: CASSTSGTGLMAYGYTF
J gene: TRBJ1-2
V gene: TRBV19
D gene: TRBD1
clone size: .

CDR3 DNA: TGTGCCAGTCTGGACAGGGGTCAAGAGACCCAGTACTTC
CDR3 protein: CASLDRGQETQYF
J gene: TRBJ2-5
V gene: TRBV19
D gene: TRBD1
clone size: .

CDR3 DNA: TGTGCCAGCACCCCCGGGAGATTTTATGAAAAACTGTTTTTT
CDR3 protein: CASTPGRFYEKLFF
J gene: TRBJ1-4
V gene: TRBV7-9
D gene: .
clone size: .

CDR3 DNA: TGTGCCAGCAGCTGGGGCTTCTCTGATAATTCACCCCTCCACTTT
CDR3 protein: CASSWGFSDNSPLHF
J gene: TRBJ1-6
V gene: TRBV4-2
D gene: .
clone size: .

CDR3 DNA: TGTGCCAGCAACTTAGACAGGCATAATCAGCCCCAGCATTTT
CDR3 protein: CASNLDRHNQPQHF
J gene: TRBJ1-5
V gene: TRBV6-5
D gene: .
clone size: .

CDR3 DNA: TGTGCCAGCAGCCCCCTGAGCAATCAGCCCCAGCATTTT
CDR3 protein: CASSPLSNQPQHF
J gene: TRBJ1-5
V gene: TRBV3-1/TRBV3-2
D gene: .
clone size: .

CDR3 DNA: TGTGCCACCAGCGGGGGTACGAACACCGGGGAGCTGTTTTTT
CDR3 protein: CATSGGTNTGELFF
J gene: TRBJ2-2
V gene: TRBV24-1
D gene: .
clone size: .

CDR3 DNA: TGTGCCAGCAGCTCTGGGACAGGGGGGAGGAATTCACCCCTCCACTTT
CDR3 protein: CASSSGTGGRNSPLHF
J gene: TRBJ1-6
V gene: TRBV5-6
D gene: TRBD1
clone size: .

CDR3 DNA: TGTGCCAGCAGTGAACTGGCTAGAAAAGAGACCCAGTACTTC
CDR3 protein: CASSELARKETQYF
J gene: TRBJ2-5
V gene: TRBV2
D gene: .
clone size: .

CDR3 DNA: TGTGCCAGTAATCAGGCTTACTCTGGAAACACCATATATTTT
CDR3 protein: CASNQAYSGNTIYF
J gene: TRBJ1-3
V gene: TRBV19
D gene: .
clone size: .

CDR3 DNA: TGCAGCGCTAACCAAGTACAGTACAATGAGCAGTTCTTC
CDR3 protein: CSANQVQYNEQFF
J gene: TRBJ2-1
V gene: TRBV29-1
D gene: .
clone size: once

CDR3 DNA: TGTGCCATCAGTGCCGGGGGACAGGGAGGTGCCGGGGAGCTGTTTTTT
CDR3 protein: CAISAGGQGGAGELFF
J gene: TRBJ2-2
V gene: TRBV10-3
D gene: TRBD1
clone size: .

CDR3 DNA: TGCGCCAGCAGCTTGGCCCCAGGGTCCTACAATGAGCAGTTCTTC
CDR3 protein: CASSLAPGSYNEQFF
J gene: TRBJ2-1
V gene: TRBV5-1
D gene: .
clone size: .

CDR3 DNA: TGTGCCAGCAGACGACGGACAGGGACTGAAAAACTGTTTTTT
CDR3 protein: CASRRRTGTEKLFF
J gene: TRBJ1-4
V gene: TRBV6-5
D gene: TRBD1
clone size: .

CDR3 DNA: TGTGCCAGCAGCTTCACAGGGGCTGGGGCCAACGTCCTGACTTTC
CDR3 protein: CASSFTGAGANVLTF
J gene: TRBJ2-6
V gene: TRBV5-8
D gene: TRBD1
clone size: .

CDR3 DNA: TGTGCCAGCTCACCCGGACAGTCCTACGAGCAGTACTTC
CDR3 protein: CASSPGQSYEQYF
J gene: TRBJ2-7
V gene: TRBV18
D gene: .
clone size: .

CDR3 DNA: TGTGCCAGCAGCCCGGGAAATTCCTACGAGCAGTACTTC
CDR3 protein: CASSPGNSYEQYF
J gene: TRBJ2-7
V gene: TRBV3-1/TRBV3-2
D gene: .
clone size: .

CDR3 DNA: TGTGCCTGGAGTGTGGGGACTACTACCCCGTGGACCCAGTACTTC
CDR3 protein: CAWSVGTTTPWTQYF
J gene: TRBJ2-5
V gene: TRBV30
D gene: TRBD2
clone size: .

CDR3 DNA: TGTGCCAGCAGCTTACCCCGACCAAGCGGGGTGTCCGGGGAGCTGTTTTTT
CDR3 protein: CASSLPRPSGVSGELFF
J gene: TRBJ2-2
V gene: TRBV7-3
D gene: TRBD2
clone size: .